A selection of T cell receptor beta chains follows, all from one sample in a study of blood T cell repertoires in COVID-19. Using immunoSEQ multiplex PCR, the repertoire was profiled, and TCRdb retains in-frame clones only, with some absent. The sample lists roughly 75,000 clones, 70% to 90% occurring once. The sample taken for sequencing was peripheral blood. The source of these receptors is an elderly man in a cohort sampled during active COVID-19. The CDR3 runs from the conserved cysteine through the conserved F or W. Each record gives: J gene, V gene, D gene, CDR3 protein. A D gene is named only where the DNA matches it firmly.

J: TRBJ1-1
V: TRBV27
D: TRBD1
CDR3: CASSTGQGVRAFF

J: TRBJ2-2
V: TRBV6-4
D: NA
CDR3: CASSEGGTGELFF

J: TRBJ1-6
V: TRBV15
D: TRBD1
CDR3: CATSRARDSLNSPLHF

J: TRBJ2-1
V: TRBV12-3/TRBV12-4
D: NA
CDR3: CASSMGAGDEQFF

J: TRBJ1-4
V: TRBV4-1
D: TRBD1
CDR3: CASSQRLDRGGGTNEKLFF

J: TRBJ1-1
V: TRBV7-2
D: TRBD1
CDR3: CASSLGQGALGGTEAFF

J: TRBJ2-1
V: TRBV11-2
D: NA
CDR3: CASSGGSSYNEQFF

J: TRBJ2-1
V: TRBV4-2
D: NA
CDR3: CASSRQEHEQFF

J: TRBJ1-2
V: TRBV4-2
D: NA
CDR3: CASRADGENYGYTF

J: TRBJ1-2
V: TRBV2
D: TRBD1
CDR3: CASGGGQGLYGYTF

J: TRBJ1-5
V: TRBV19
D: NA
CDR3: CASNRQRPGLGPQHF

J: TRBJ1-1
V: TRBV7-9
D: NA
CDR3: CASSVDSPGAFF

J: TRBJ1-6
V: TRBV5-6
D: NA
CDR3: CASSLGGSGELISPLHF

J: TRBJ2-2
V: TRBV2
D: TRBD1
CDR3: CASRGQGARTGELFF

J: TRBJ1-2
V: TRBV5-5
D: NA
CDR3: CASSLAPLARSNYGYTF

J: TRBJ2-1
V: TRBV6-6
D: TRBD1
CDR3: CASSYSKDRVSNEQFF

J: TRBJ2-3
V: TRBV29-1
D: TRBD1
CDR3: CSVGDRFTDTQYF

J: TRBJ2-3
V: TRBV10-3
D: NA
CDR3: CAISEWRDQSTDTQYF

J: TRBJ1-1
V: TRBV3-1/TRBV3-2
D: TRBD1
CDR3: CASSERQGVTEAFF

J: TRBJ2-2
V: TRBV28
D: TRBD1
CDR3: CASSSAGQGDGELFF

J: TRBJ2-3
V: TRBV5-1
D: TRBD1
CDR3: CASSSGTVTDTQYF

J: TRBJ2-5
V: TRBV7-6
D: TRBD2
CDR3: CASSSPTAGGLSETQYF

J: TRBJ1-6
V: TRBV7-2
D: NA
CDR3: CASSNRGPGVYNSPLHF

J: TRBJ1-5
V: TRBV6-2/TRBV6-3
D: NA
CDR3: CASSYGSRGSSNQPQHF

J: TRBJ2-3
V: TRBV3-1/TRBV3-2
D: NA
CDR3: CASSQPDNTQYF

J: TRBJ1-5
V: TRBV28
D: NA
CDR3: CASRPWGVGNQPQHF

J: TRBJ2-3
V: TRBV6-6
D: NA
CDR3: CASKLGVGLTDTQYF

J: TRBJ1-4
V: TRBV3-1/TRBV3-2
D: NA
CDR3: CASSQTGGGGEKLFF

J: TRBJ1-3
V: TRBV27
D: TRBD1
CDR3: CASSFPHLTGSSGNTIYF

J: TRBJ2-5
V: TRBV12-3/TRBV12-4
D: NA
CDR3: CASSLRETQYF

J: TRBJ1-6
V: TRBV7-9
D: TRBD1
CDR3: CASSETGENSPLHF

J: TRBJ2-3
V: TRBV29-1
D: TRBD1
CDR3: CSFDRARDTQYF

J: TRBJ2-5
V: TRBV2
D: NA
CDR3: CASRLTEQETQYF

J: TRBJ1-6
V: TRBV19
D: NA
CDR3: CASSPRDNNSPLHF

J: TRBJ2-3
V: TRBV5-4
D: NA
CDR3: CASSLAGSDTQYF

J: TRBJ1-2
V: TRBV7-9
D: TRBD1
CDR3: CASSLGTGDGYTF

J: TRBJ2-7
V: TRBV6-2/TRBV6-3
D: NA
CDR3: CASSYSRGTGISYEQYF

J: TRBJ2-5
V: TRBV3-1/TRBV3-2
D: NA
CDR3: CASSHTINIADYQETQYF

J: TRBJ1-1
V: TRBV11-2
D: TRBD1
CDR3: CASSLRGGASTEAFF

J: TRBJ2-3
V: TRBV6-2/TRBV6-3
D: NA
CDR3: CASSLDRRADTQYF

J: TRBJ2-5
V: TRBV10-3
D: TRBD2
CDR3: CAISDGRGETQYF

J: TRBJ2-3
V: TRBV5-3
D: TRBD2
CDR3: CARSSGLAGGADTQYF

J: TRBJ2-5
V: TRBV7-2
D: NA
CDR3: CASSPPPPAKTQYF

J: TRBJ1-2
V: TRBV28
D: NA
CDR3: CASSLWTGASGYGYTF